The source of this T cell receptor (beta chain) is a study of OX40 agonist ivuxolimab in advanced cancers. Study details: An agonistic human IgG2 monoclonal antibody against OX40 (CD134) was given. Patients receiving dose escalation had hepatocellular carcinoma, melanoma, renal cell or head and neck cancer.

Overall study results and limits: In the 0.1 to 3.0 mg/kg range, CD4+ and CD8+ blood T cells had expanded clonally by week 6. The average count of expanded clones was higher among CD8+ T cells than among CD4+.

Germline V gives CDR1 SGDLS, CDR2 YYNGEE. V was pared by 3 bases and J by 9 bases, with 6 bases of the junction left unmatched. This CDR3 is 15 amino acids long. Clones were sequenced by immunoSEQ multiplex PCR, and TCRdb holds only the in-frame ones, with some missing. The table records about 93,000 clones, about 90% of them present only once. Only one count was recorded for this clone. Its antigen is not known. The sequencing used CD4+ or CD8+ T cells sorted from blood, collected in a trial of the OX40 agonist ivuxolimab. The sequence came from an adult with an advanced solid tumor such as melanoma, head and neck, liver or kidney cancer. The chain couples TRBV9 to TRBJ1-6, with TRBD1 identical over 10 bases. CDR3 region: CASSAPGQGSSPLHF. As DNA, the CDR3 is TGTGCCAGCAGCGCGCCGGGACAGGGGAGTTCACCCCTCCACTTT.